This T cell receptor beta chain was obtained from a study of human T cells and chemical hapten exposure. Study background: Diphenylcyclopropenone was applied weekly to patients' scalps across the approximately 25-week study.

This clonotype was detected many times. Per germline, CDR1 SQVTM and CDR2 ANQGSEA. The V gene lost 7 bases and the J gene lost 2 bases, with 10 bases spanning the gap. The CDR3 runs to 12 residues. Documented time point: patch test 2, 6 weeks after DPC sensitization. Treatment defined: therapeutic diphenylcyclopropenone sensitization with weekly scalp DPC. TCRdb passed the RACE reads through MiXCR, listing each CDR3 protein once. The data show about 100,000 distinct CDR3 sequences, 11% seen once. The starting material was whole blood, obtained in connection with sensitization to the hapten diphenylcyclopropenone (DPC). The gene calls are TRBV29-1 and TRBJ2-3; D may be TRBD1 or TRBD2 (5 bases each). The sequence was obtained from a woman between 40 and 50 years old with alopecia areata. Some clones in this sample may be carry-over from other donors' samples. The CDR3 DNA is TGCAGCGCCGGGACCCTCACAGATACGCAGTATTTT. This sequence encodes CSAGTLTDTQYF.